A single sample gave rise to the 18 T cell receptor beta chains below, sequenced in a study of T cells in Graves' hyperthyroidism and ophthalmopathy. Researchers took RNA transcripts and amplified the TCR beta CDR3 regions from them. In the first-round RT-PCR of the TCR CDR3, the HTBI primer set was used. TCRdb fed the multiplex PCR reads into MiXCR, producing one record per CDR3 protein. The sample contains 400,000 to 500,000 distinct CDR3 sequences, about an eighth of which appear only once. Sequencing was done on a sample of blood. These receptors were taken from a woman aged 18 to 35 with Graves' hyperthyroidism.

This clonotype turned up a few times. A junction boundary mismatches the germline segment, possibly from a read error. This sequence joins TRBV3-1 and TRBJ1-2, with a weak D call TRBD1 (6 bases). This CDR3 spans 15 amino acids. Germline V gene sequence: CDR1 LGHDT, CDR2 YNNKEL (reference sequence). The CDR3, as DNA: TGTGCCAGCAGCCAAGGGGGAACAGGGCGGCGTGGCTGCACCTTC. The encoded protein is CASSQGGTGRRGCTF.

This clonotype was observed a few times. V usage is TRBV5-6 and J usage is TRBJ1-4; 7 nucleotides agree with TRBD1. CDR3 size: 15 residues. V was clipped by 2 bases and J by 7 bases; unmatched bases: 8. Germline assignment: CDR1 SGHDT and CDR2 YYEEEE. CDR3: CASSFGGGWGEKLFF. In DNA, the CDR3 is TGTGCCAGCAGCTTCGGAGGGGGCTGGGGTGAAAAACTGTTTTTT.

The chain combines TRBV19 with TRBJ2-1; TRBD1 aligns across 7 bases. Germline CDR1 LNHDA, CDR2 SQIVND (reference sequence). This CDR3 has 13 residues. The V and J ends lost 6 bases and 7 bases, in that order; junction bases with no gene match: 6. CDR3 loop: CASSQQGLNEQFF. The CDR3, as DNA: TGTGCCAGTAGCCAACAGGGGTTGAATGAGCAGTTCTTC.

This clonotype was recorded at least ten times. The rearrangement uses TRBV12-3 or TRBV12-4 and TRBJ1-1, with D unclear. Trimming pared 3 bases from V and 8 bases from J, leaving 10 bases between. This CDR3 contains 12 residues. As DNA, the CDR3 is TGTGCCAGCAGTTTTGAACGCCGCGAAGCTTTCTTT. Protein sequence: CASSFERREAFF.

The chain links TRBV12-3 or TRBV12-4 to TRBJ2-7; D unclear. CDR3 length equals 15 residues. V was clipped by 3 bases and J by 0 bases, with 12 bases between them. CDR3 loop: CASSFRIDPSYEQYF. CDR3 sequence (DNA): TGTGCCAGCAGTTTCCGTATCGACCCCTCCTACGAGCAGTACTTC.

This clonotype has at least ten counts. The chain couples TRBV12-3 or TRBV12-4 to TRBJ2-1; unclear D gene. Trimming removed 0 bases from V and 5 bases from J, with 8 bases in between. The CDR3 length is 14 residues. The CDR3 protein is CASSLARKHNEQFF. In DNA, the CDR3 is TGTGCCAGCAGTTTAGCCAGGAAACACAATGAGCAGTTCTTC.

At least ten counts were recorded for this clonotype. This chain joins TRBV24-1 and TRBJ2-4, with D possibly being TRBD2 (5 bases). Germline V gene sequence: CDR1 KGHDR, CDR2 SFDVKD. Trimming took 3 bases from V and 11 from J, leaving 16 bases between them. CDR3 size: 14 residues. CDR3: CATSDPWRGSVQYF. In DNA, the CDR3 is TGTGCCACCAGTGATCCGTGGAGAGGGAGTGTTCAGTACTTC.

This clonotype appeared many times. The CDR3 protein is CASSPHRAGTQNAEAFF. The CDR3 coding sequence is TGTGCCAGCAGCCCCCACCGTGCAGGGACGCAAAACGCTGAAGCTTTCTTT. The chain recombines TRBV7-8 with TRBJ1-1; a weak D match, TRBD1 (5 bases). Germline CDR1 SGHVS, CDR2 FQNEAQ. V shed 5 bases and J shed 6 bases, with 25 bases lying between them. The CDR3 length is 17 residues.

This clonotype showed up many times. CDR3 protein: CASSQGGSTYNEQFF. The CDR3 DNA is TGTGCCAGCAGCCAAGGGGGTTCGACTTACAATGAGCAGTTCTTC. This chain links TRBV7-9 with TRBJ2-1; D is possibly TRBD1 (6 bases). Germline V gene data show CDR1 as SEHNR and CDR2 as FQNEAQ (reference sequence). With 5 bases removed from V and 4 bases from J, the gap between germline ends came to 15 bases. This CDR3 contains 15 residues.

The J gene is TRBJ1-5, the V gene TRBV24-1, with a weak D call TRBD1 (5 bases). The germline CDR1 and CDR2 sequences are KGHDR and SFDVKD. The V gene lost 5 bases and the J gene lost 5 bases, with 12 bases spanning the gap. The CDR3 runs to 14 residues. For the CDR3, the DNA is TGTGCCACCAGTGTACGGGGGAACGATCAGCCCCAGCATTTT. Residues: CATSVRGNDQPQHF.

A remark on this clonotype: A much larger clonotype is one base distant, so this may be a read error. The gene calls are TRBV9 and TRBJ2-5, with D maybe TRBD2 (6 bases). The ends were cut back, 3 bases at V and 1 base at J, with 13 bases in the middle. There are 15 residues in the CDR3. Germline CDR1 is SGDLS and CDR2 is YYNGEE. This CDR3 is CASSGASAPQETQYF. DNA of the CDR3: TGTGCCAGCAGCGGCGCTAGCGCACCCCAAGAGACCCAGTACTTC.

This clonotype was detected ten times or more. CDR3 DNA sequence: TGTGCCAGCAGGAGGCGAGGGGCTGGGGAAAAACTGTTTTTT. This sequence encodes CASRRRGAGEKLFF. This chain joins TRBV7-8 and TRBJ1-4; D may be TRBD1 (5 bases). V lost 6 bases, J lost 8 bases, and 16 bases lay in between. Germline values: CDR1 SGHVS, CDR2 FQNEAQ. This CDR3 region has 14 residues. The full variable domain, its missing parts supplied by reference TRBV7-8 and TRBJ1-4, is GAGVSQSPRYKVAKRGQDVALRCDPISGHVSLFWYQQALGQGPEFLTYFQNEAQLDKSGLPSDRFFAERPEGSVSTLKIQRTQQEDSAVYLCASRRRGAGEKLFFGSGTQLSVL.

In its sample, this clonotype was seen many times. CDR3 sequence: CASSPPNEWGELGTF. CDR3 DNA: TGTGCCAGCTCACCCCCCAACGAATGGGGAGAATTGGGGACCTTC. The chain employs TRBV18 and TRBJ1-2; no definite D call. The CDR3 totals 15 residues. Germline V lookup: CDR1 KGHSH, CDR2 LQKENI. Trimming shortened V by 3 bases and J by 14 bases, and 25 bases separated the two germline ends.

This clonotype was counted only a few times. The chain carries TRBV29-1 and TRBJ2-7, with D perhaps TRBD1 (5 bases). Trimming left V 2 bases short and J 5 bases short, with 10 bases between. CDR1 and CDR2 from the germline V gene are SQVTM and ANQGSEA. This CDR3 contains 12 residues. The CDR3 region has the DNA TGCAGCGTTGAACTGGGGCTGGACGAGCAGTACTTC. Translating it yields CSVELGLDEQYF.

This clonotype was recorded at least ten times. The CDR3 DNA is TGTGCCAGCAGTTTAAAGTGGCAGGGCTATGAGCAGTTCTTC. Its protein product is CASSLKWQGYEQFF. The rearrangement joins TRBV27 to TRBJ2-1; TRBD1 might be the D (5 bases). With 2 bases removed from V and 8 bases from J, the gap between germline ends came to 13 bases. Germline assignment: CDR1 MNHEY and CDR2 SMNVEV (reference sequence). This CDR3 comprises 14 residues.

This clonotype has a count of ten or more. The chain joins TRBV5-5 to TRBJ2-2, with TRBD1 matching 8 bases. The CDR3 is 16 amino acids. The germline gives CDR1 SGHKS, CDR2 YYEKEE (reference sequence). V dropped 5 bases and J dropped 0; count of bases not matched to a gene: 6. The CDR3 DNA follows: TGTGCCAGCAGGTCGGGACAGGTCCCGAACACCGGGGAGCTGTTTTTT. It encodes CASRSGQVPNTGELFF.

This clonotype was picked up a small number of times. V gene TRBV29-1 combines with J gene TRBJ1-6; perhaps TRBD1 as D (6 bases). This CDR3 contains 15 residues. The V end lost 7 bases, the J end lost 5 bases, and 18 bases lay between the germline ends. CDR1 SQVTM and CDR2 ANQGSEA come from the germline V gene. The CDR3 coding sequence is TGCAGCGCCGGGCGGGGGGGCGATAATAATTCACCCCTCCACTTT. Translated: CSAGRGGDNNSPLHF.

Ten or more counts support this clonotype. The chain couples TRBV4-2 to TRBJ2-5; 12 nucleotides align to TRBD2. The CDR3 length is 16 residues. Germline CDR1 reads LGHNA; CDR2 reads YNFKEQ. J gave up 2 bases and V 5 bases, and 6 bases lay outside the gene matches. The CDR3 DNA is TGTGCCAGCAGCGAACGGACTAGCGGGATGCAAGAGACCCAGTACTTC. It translates to CASSERTSGMQETQYF.